The clone carrying this TCR beta chain has a handful of counts. Its target is unknown. The CDR3 consists of 16 residues. The junction had 5 bases not matched to a gene; V was cut back by 2 bases and J by 5 bases. Germline CDR1 is SGHRS and CDR2 is YFSETQ. These data come from a study of T-cell memory formation after mild COVID-19. Whole-study findings and limits: The SARS-CoV-2 specificity of second-wave clones reaching peak at day 37 remained unverified. CD4+ contracting clones were found mainly in CM and EM, and CD8+ ones in EMRA. Several responding clones turned up in pre-infection memory, indicating that cross-reactive memory may have taken part. Clones contracting over day 15 to 85 were CD4/CD8 balanced, with later expanders leaning CD4+.

TCRdb fed the 5' RACE reads into MiXCR, producing one record per CDR3 protein. The sample lists 250,000 to 300,000 distinct CDR3 sequences, around 15% occurring once. The rearrangement links TRBV5-1 to TRBJ2-2, with 11 bases aligning to TRBD1. This receptor was identified in a man between 18 and 35 years old who had mild COVID-19 (a few samples of this study predate the infection). Cell type and time point are not known. Sequencing was carried out using PBMCs or a T cell subset sorted from them (not recorded which). DNA of the CDR3: TGCGCCAGCAGCTTTGGACAGGGGGCAGGGACCGGGGAGCTGTTTTTT. This codes for CASSFGQGAGTGELFF.